This TCR beta chain comes out of a study of shared clonotypes between healthy human individuals. Study-wide results and limits: Rarefaction indicated that sorted-subset sequencing remained incomplete although depth was large.

Note on this clone: Its matching antigen is unknown.

Trimming left V 1 base short and J 7 bases short, with 11 bases between. Per germline, CDR1 SEHNR and CDR2 FQNEAQ (reference sequence). CDR3 size: 13 residues. Positive CCR7 selection of CD45RO-negative cells yielded the naive CD8 cells, and terminally differentiated effector memory CD45RA+ cells were excluded. Libraries were prepared by immunoSEQ multiplex PCR; TCRdb keeps only in-frame clonotypes and omits some of them. Of roughly 2.1 million clones in the sample, just over 90% were seen once. The sample taken for sequencing was naive CD8+ T cells from PBMCs. This chain uses TRBV7-9 with TRBJ2-7; no firm D call. This TCR derives from a man aged 18-30 years in good health. Some clones in this sample may be carry-over from other donors' samples. The CDR3 here is CASSLGALGEQYF. For the CDR3, the DNA is TGTGCCAGCAGCTTAGGGGCGTTGGGGGAGCAGTACTTC.